What follows is one T cell receptor (beta chain) and its context. This specimen belongs to a study of blood T cell repertoires in COVID-19. Study-level background: COVID-19 samples, acute and convalescent, were from the United States, Italy and Spain.

CDR1 and CDR2 (germline): MGHDK, SYGVNS. Germline trimming cut 4 bases from V and 6 bases from J; bases unmatched to any gene: 8. The CDR3 runs to 14 residues. Authors' methods: Scientists estimated how many nucleated cells there were by amplifying reference gene primers. Some clones are missing from TCRdb's copy, which holds only in-frame ones; the method was immunoSEQ multiplex PCR. V, J and clone size are those of that table, while D and trimming were read from the DNA. The table records 190,000 or so clones, 78% of them present only once. Material: peripheral blood. The receptor comes from a woman older than 75 with active or convalescent COVID-19. The J gene is TRBJ1-2, the V gene TRBV25-1, with 7 bases that match TRBD1. This CDR3 is CASSAGQTIHGYTF. For the CDR3, the DNA is TGTGCCAGCAGTGCGGGACAGACCATACATGGCTACACCTTC.